What follows are 32 T cell receptor beta chains derived from one specimen sequenced in a study of immune evolution from preneoplasia to lung adenocarcinoma. Repertoires were generated with immunoSEQ multiplex PCR, while TCRdb's copy carries only in-frame clones and drops some. The sample holds approximately 4,000 clones, approximately 90% seen once. The sample consisted of FFPE minimally invasive lung adenocarcinoma tissue. These receptors all stem from a donor aged 70 or over with lung adenocarcinoma.

The chain links TRBV5-1 to TRBJ2-1; 10 bases are shared with TRBD2. The CDR3 totals 15 residues. Germline V CDR1 and CDR2: SGHRS, YFSETQ. V lost 4 bases, J lost 4 bases, and 5 bases stayed unmatched. The CDR3 nucleotides read TGCGCCAGCAGCGAGGGACTAGCGATATACAATGAGCAGTTCTTC. Its translation is CASSEGLAIYNEQFF.

The V and J genes are TRBV5-1 and TRBJ2-7; tentatively, D is TRBD1 (5 bases). The V end was cut by 0 bases, the J end by 3 bases, with 13 bases between. Germline CDR1 SGHRS, CDR2 YFSETQ. The CDR3 contains 15 residues. CDR3 sequence: CASSLASGKIYEQYF. CDR3 nucleotides: TGCGCCAGCAGCTTGGCGTCAGGGAAGATCTACGAGCAGTACTTC. The whole variable domain, filled in from reference TRBV5-1 and TRBJ2-7, reads KAGVTQTPRYLIKTRGQQVTLSCSPISGHRSVSWYQQTPGQGLQFLFEYFSETQRNKGNFPGRFSGRQFSNSRSEMNVSTLELGDSALYLCASSLASGKIYEQYFGPGTRLTVT.

This chain links TRBV5-1 with TRBJ2-7, with D possibly being TRBD1 or TRBD2 (5 bases each). This CDR3 comprises 13 residues. The V and J ends lost 1 base and 6 bases respectively, with 11 bases between them. CDR1 and CDR2 (germline): SGHRS, YFSETQ. The CDR3 DNA reads as TGCGCCAGCAGCTTGCCGGGGCCACCCGAGCAGTACTTC. This encodes CASSLPGPPEQYF. Complete variable domain (other parts from reference TRBV5-1 and TRBJ2-7): KAGVTQTPRYLIKTRGQQVTLSCSPISGHRSVSWYQQTPGQGLQFLFEYFSETQRNKGNFPGRFSGRQFSNSRSEMNVSTLELGDSALYLCASSLPGPPEQYFGPGTRLTVT.

The V gene is TRBV28, the J gene TRBJ1-5, with unresolved D. V dropped 1 base and J dropped 6 bases, with 13 bases sitting between them. The CDR3 has 15 amino acids. Germline lookup yields CDR1 MDHEN and CDR2 SYDVKM. CDR3 DNA: TGTGCCAGCAGTTTATCGGCGGGTAGCGGTCAGCCCCAGCATTTT. Translated, it gives CASSLSAGSGQPQHF.

The chain combines TRBV7-3 with TRBJ1-1, with D hard to call. Germline lookup yields CDR1 SGHTA and CDR2 FQGTGA. Deletions cut 5 bases from V and 4 bases from J, with 11 bases between. This CDR3 comprises 13 residues. CDR3 DNA: TGTGCCAGCAGCACCCAGGCGGGCACTGAAGCTTTCTTT. Amino acids: CASSTQAGTEAFF.

The J gene is TRBJ2-4, the V gene TRBV5-6, with 10 bases that match TRBD1. V trimming: 0 bases; J trimming: 0 bases; junction bases outside the gene matches: 3. The germline gives CDR1 SGHDT, CDR2 YYEEEE. This CDR3 is 17 amino acids long. Written as DNA, the CDR3 is TGTGCCAGCAGCTTGGTGGGACAGGGGTCAGCCAAAAACATTCAGTACTTC. This gives the protein CASSLVGQGSAKNIQYF.

The genes are TRBV13 and TRBJ2-3; 9 bases match TRBD1. J lost 3 bases, V lost 5 bases, and 6 bases had no gene match. This CDR3 has 15 residues. The germline V gene has CDR1 PRHDT and CDR2 FYEKMQ (reference sequence). The CDR3 loop reads CASSRTGGLTDTQYF. The CDR3 nucleotides are TGTGCCAGCAGCCGAACAGGGGGCCTGACAGATACGCAGTATTTT.

V and J are TRBV11-2 and TRBJ2-7; TRBD1 matches at 9 bases. Germline V gene lookup returns CDR1 SGHAT and CDR2 FQNNGV. V shed 1 base and J 5 bases; nucleotides not matched to a gene: 12. The CDR3 loop spans 17 amino acids. This CDR3 reads CASSLVSPGQGTHEQYF. CDR3 in DNA: TGTGCCAGCAGCTTAGTCTCACCGGGACAGGGTACCCACGAGCAGTACTTC. Full variable domain (missing parts from reference TRBV11-2 and TRBJ2-7): EAGVAQSPRYKIIEKRQSVAFWCNPISGHATLYWYQQILGQGPKLLIQFQNNGVVDDSQLPKDRFSAERLKGVDSTLKIQPAKLEDSAVYLCASSLVSPGQGTHEQYFGPGTRLTVT.

This chain joins TRBV4-2 and TRBJ2-1; D unresolved. This CDR3 has 13 residues. Germline CDR1 reads LGHNA; CDR2 reads YNFKEQ. V lost 0 bases and J lost 15, with 15 bases in between. The CDR3 region has the DNA TGTGCCAGCAGCCAAGATCTTGCTGGACCTGCGTTCTTC. It is translated as CASSQDLAGPAFF.

This CDR3 reads CASSLAGANQPQHF. CDR3 in DNA: TGTGCCAGCAGCTTGGCAGGGGCCAATCAGCCCCAGCATTTT. The chain couples TRBV5-4 to TRBJ1-5; perhaps TRBD1 as D (6 bases). The CDR3 length is 14 residues. With 0 bases removed from V and 3 bases from J, the gap between germline ends came to 7 bases. CDR1 is SGHNT, CDR2 YYREEE, per germline (reference sequence).

The chain carries TRBV18 and TRBJ1-2; D is undetermined. Trimming took off 0 bases at V and 5 bases at J, with 13 bases between the two ends. The CDR3 has 15 amino acids. The V gene's germline CDR1 is KGHSH and CDR2 LQKENI. The CDR3 DNA reads TGTGCCAGCTCACCACCGGTCCCCAGCCAGTATGGCTACACCTTC. It is translated as CASSPPVPSQYGYTF.

This clone was seen once. The chain is built from TRBV5-1 and TRBJ2-3, with TRBD1 identical over 7 bases. With 5 bases clipped from V and 13 bases from J, the junction kept 10 bases outside the gene matches. From germline, CDR1 is SGHRS and CDR2 YFSETQ. The CDR3 length is 12 residues. CDR3 in amino acids: CASSNRGQLEYF. The DNA for the CDR3 is TGCGCCAGCAGTAACAGGGGACAACTGGAGTATTTT.

The chain recombines TRBV11-3 with TRBJ1-2; 9 bases match TRBD1. From germline, CDR1 is SGHNT and CDR2 YENEEA. The CDR3 is made up of 14 amino acids. The V segment lost 5 bases and the J segment 7 bases; nucleotides outside the gene matches: 8. The CDR3 bases are TGTGCCAGCAGCCCCGGGACAGGGATAACTGGCTACACCTTC. It yields the protein CASSPGTGITGYTF.

The chain employs TRBV28 and TRBJ2-7; tentative D call: TRBD2 (6 bases). V dropped 8 bases and J dropped 2 bases, with 19 bases sitting between them. Germline loops: CDR1 MDHEN, CDR2 SYDVKM. The CDR3 is 15 residues long. CDR3 sequence reads: CASLWARDSPYEQYF. The CDR3 DNA is TGTGCCAGCCTCTGGGCCAGGGACTCCCCCTACGAGCAGTACTTC.

This clone was detected only a few times. The gene calls are TRBV7-2 and TRBJ2-5; TRBD1 matches 9 bases. The CDR3 runs to 14 residues. Germline-derived CDR1 and CDR2 are SGHTA and FQGNSA. V lost 5 bases, J lost 1 base, and 2 bases stayed unmatched. The CDR3 sequence is CASSQDRGQETQYF. Written as DNA, the CDR3 is TGTGCCAGCAGCCAGGACAGGGGCCAAGAGACCCAGTACTTC.

This clone was seen only once. This sequence joins TRBV7-2 and TRBJ2-7; D is possibly TRBD2 (5 bases). Looked up from germline, CDR1 is SGHTA and CDR2 is FQGNSA. The CDR3 is 13 amino acids. Trimming stripped 4 bases from V and 3 bases from J, with 10 bases between. The chain's CDR3 is CASSSSSHYEQYF. DNA of the CDR3: TGTGCCAGCAGCTCTAGCAGCCACTACGAGCAGTACTTC.

The chain carries TRBV15 and TRBJ2-6, with D possibly TRBD1 on 7 matching bases. Trimming cost V 2 bases and J 1 base, with 9 bases left between them. This CDR3 region has 16 residues. CDR1 and CDR2 (germline): LNHNV, YYDKDF (reference sequence). CDR3 region: CATSRSGGSGANVLTF. The DNA for the CDR3 is TGTGCCACCAGCAGATCAGGGGGGTCTGGGGCCAACGTCCTGACTTTC.

The gene calls are TRBV30 and TRBJ1-1; D is unresolved. CDR3 length: 13 residues. Trimming removed 3 bases from V and 0 bases from J, with 8 bases in between. CDR1 and CDR2 from the germline V gene are GTSNPN and SVGIG (reference sequence). In DNA form, the CDR3 reads TGTGCCTGGAGCCTAGACATGAACACTGAAGCTTTCTTT. Translation gives CAWSLDMNTEAFF.

This clone was picked up one time. V usage is TRBV4-1 and J usage is TRBJ1-4; D unresolved. This CDR3 is built from 18 residues. Deletions cut 3 bases from V and 8 bases from J, with 25 bases between. The germline gives CDR1 MGHRA, CDR2 YSYEKL. The CDR3 nucleotides read TGCGCCAGCAGCCACGAGCCGGACCGGAGAGTACGGTCGGAAAAACTGTTTTTT. It codes for CASSHEPDRRVRSEKLFF.

The rearrangement uses TRBV5-4 and TRBJ2-5; D is possibly TRBD1 or TRBD2 (5 bases each). The CDR3 spans 15 residues. V lost 0 bases, J lost 4 bases, and 13 bases lay in between. Looked up from germline, CDR1 is SGHNT and CDR2 is YYREEE (reference sequence). CDR3 amino acids: CASSLGLGVGETQYF. In DNA form, the CDR3 reads TGTGCCAGCAGCTTGGGGTTGGGGGTAGGAGAGACCCAGTACTTC.

The genes are TRBV5-6 and TRBJ1-5; a weak D match, TRBD1 (5 bases). V was shortened by 5 bases and J by 6 bases, with 15 bases between the two germline ends. The CDR3 is 14 residues long. Per the germline V gene, CDR1 is SGHDT and CDR2 is YYEEEE. The CDR3 loop is CASSFSQGSQPQHF. CDR3 sequence (DNA): TGTGCCAGCAGTTTTTCCCAGGGAAGTCAGCCCCAGCATTTT. Drawing the rest from reference TRBV5-6 and TRBJ1-5, the complete variable domain is DAGVTQSPTHLIKTRGQQVTLRCSPKSGHDTVSWYQQALGQGPQFIFQYYEEEERQRGNFPDRFSGHQFPNYSSELNVNALLLGDSALYLCASSFSQGSQPQHFGDGTRLSIL.

The chain employs TRBV11-2 and TRBJ1-5; possible D gene TRBD1, 6 bases. With 5 bases removed from V and 2 bases from J, the gap between germline ends came to 16 bases. The CDR3 runs to 16 residues. Germline V gene lookup returns CDR1 SGHAT and CDR2 FQNNGV. Written as DNA, the CDR3 is TGTGCCAGCAGCACAGAAGGGACACTTGGCAATCAGCCCCAGCATTTT. Protein: CASSTEGTLGNQPQHF. The full variable domain, its missing parts supplied by reference TRBV11-2 and TRBJ1-5, is EAGVAQSPRYKIIEKRQSVAFWCNPISGHATLYWYQQILGQGPKLLIQFQNNGVVDDSQLPKDRFSAERLKGVDSTLKIQPAKLEDSAVYLCASSTEGTLGNQPQHFGDGTRLSIL.

V gene TRBV6-6 combines with J gene TRBJ1-6, with D possibly being TRBD1 (5 bases). The CDR3 has 13 amino acids. The V end was cut by 10 bases, the J end by 4 bases, with 11 bases between. Germline values: CDR1 MNHNY, CDR2 SVGAGI (reference sequence). The CDR3 DNA follows: TGTGCCACCGTAGGGGTATATAATTCACCCCTCCACTTT. Amino acid sequence: CATVGVYNSPLHF.

The rearrangement joins TRBV7-6 to TRBJ2-3; no clear D gene. The germline V gene encodes CDR1 SGHVS and CDR2 FNYEAQ. This CDR3 region has 14 residues. Trimming removed 2 bases from V and 3 bases from J, with 9 bases in between. The CDR3 nucleotides read TGTGCCAGCAGCTTAACCGAGTCGACAGATACGCAGTATTTT. As protein: CASSLTESTDTQYF.

The rearrangement joins TRBV15 to TRBJ1-4, with no clear D. V was cut by 5 bases and J by 6 bases, with 7 bases left in between. This CDR3 contains 12 residues. Germline CDR1 is LNHNV and CDR2 is YYDKDF (reference sequence). The CDR3 region is CATSEGYEKLFF. CDR3 coding DNA: TGTGCCACCAGCGAGGGCTATGAAAAACTGTTTTTT.

The chain is built from TRBV2 and TRBJ2-7, with 11 bases aligning to TRBD2. The junction had 16 bases not matched to a gene; V was cut back by 10 bases and J by 5 bases. This CDR3 comprises 16 residues. In germline, CDR1 is SNHLY, CDR2 FYNNEI. This chain's CDR3 is CANTIAGTSGSHEQYF. DNA for the CDR3: TGTGCCAACACGATAGCCGGTACTAGCGGGAGTCACGAGCAGTACTTC.

The genes are TRBV30 and TRBJ1-2; D gene unclear. CDR3 size: 13 residues. Germline CDR1 and CDR2: GTSNPN and SVGIG (reference sequence). Trimming left V 0 bases short and J 4 bases short, with 9 bases between. The CDR3 region has the DNA TGTGCCTGGAGTGTACACAGAACCTATGGCTACACCTTC. Translation gives CAWSVHRTYGYTF.

V and J are TRBV6-1 and TRBJ1-1; 9 bases match TRBD1. The CDR3 covers 14 residues. Per the germline V gene, CDR1 is MNHNS and CDR2 is SASEGT. The V and J ends lost 6 bases and 8 bases, in that order; junction bases with no gene match: 10. The CDR3 region is CASRSGQGLSEAFF. The CDR3 DNA follows: TGTGCCAGCAGATCCGGACAGGGGCTATCAGAAGCTTTCTTT.

The table lists this clone with a count of one. The rearrangement joins TRBV4-3 to TRBJ2-2; 7 positions agree with TRBD1. Germline lookup yields CDR1 LGHNA and CDR2 YSLEER. The CDR3 covers 17 residues. The trim removed 1 base at V and 2 bases at J, leaving 7 bases unmatched. CDR3: CASSQAQGVFNTGELFF. In DNA form, the CDR3 reads TGCGCCAGCAGCCAAGCGCAGGGGGTTTTTAACACCGGGGAGCTGTTTTTT.

This rearrangement joins TRBV11-3 to TRBJ2-7, with D unclear. Trimming took 0 bases from V and 3 from J, leaving 6 bases between them. This CDR3 region has 13 residues. CDR1 and CDR2 (germline): SGHNT, YENEEA. The CDR3 loop is CASSLEKGYEQYF. As DNA, the CDR3 is TGTGCCAGCAGCTTAGAAAAGGGCTACGAGCAGTACTTC.

The chain has TRBV9 and TRBJ2-5; TRBD2 agrees at 13 bases. J was trimmed by 4 bases and V by 0 bases; bases with no gene match: 6. The CDR3 runs to 17 residues. Germline CDR1 is SGDLS and CDR2 is YYNGEE. The CDR3 is CASSVETSGRAGETQYF. CDR3 nucleotides: TGTGCCAGCAGCGTAGAAACTAGCGGGAGGGCCGGAGAGACCCAGTACTTC.

This clone has only one observation. This chain links TRBV30 with TRBJ2-3; no clear D. The CDR3 has 14 amino acids. The germline gives CDR1 GTSNPN, CDR2 SVGIG (reference sequence). With 0 bases removed from V and 6 bases from J, the gap between germline ends came to 13 bases. The CDR3 nucleotides read TGTGCCTGGAGTGTGTGGGAAGCCTGGGATACGCAGTATTTT. Encoded protein: CAWSVWEAWDTQYF.